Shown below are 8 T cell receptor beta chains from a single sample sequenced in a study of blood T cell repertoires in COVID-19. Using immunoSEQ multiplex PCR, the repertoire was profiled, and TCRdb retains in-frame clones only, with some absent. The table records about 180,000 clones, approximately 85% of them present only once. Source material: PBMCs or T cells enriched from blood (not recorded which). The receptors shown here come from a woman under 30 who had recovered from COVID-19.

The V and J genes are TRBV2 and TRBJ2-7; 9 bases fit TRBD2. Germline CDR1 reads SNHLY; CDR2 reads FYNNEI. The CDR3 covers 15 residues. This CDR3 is CVLGSSGRGGYEQYF. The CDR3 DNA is TGTGTCCTGGGCAGTAGCGGGAGAGGGGGATACGAGCAGTACTTC.

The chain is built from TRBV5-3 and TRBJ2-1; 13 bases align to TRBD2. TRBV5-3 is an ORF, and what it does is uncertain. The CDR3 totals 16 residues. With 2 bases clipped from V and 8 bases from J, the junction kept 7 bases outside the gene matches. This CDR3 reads CARSLSGTSGEDEQFF. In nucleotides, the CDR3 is TGTGCCAGAAGCTTATCCGGGACTAGCGGGGAGGATGAGCAGTTCTTC.

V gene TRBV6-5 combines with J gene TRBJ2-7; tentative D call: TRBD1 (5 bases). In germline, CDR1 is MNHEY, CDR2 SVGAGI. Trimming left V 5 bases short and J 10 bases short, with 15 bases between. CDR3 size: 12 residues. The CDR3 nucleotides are TGTGCCAGCAGTCCAAACCAGGGCCGTCAGTACTTC. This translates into CASSPNQGRQYF.

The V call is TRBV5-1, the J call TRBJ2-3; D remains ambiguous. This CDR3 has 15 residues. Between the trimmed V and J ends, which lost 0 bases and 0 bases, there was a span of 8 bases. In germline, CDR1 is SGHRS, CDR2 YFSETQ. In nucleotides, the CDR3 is TGCGCCAGCAGCTTGGAAAAGCTTAGCACAGATACGCAGTATTTT. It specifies CASSLEKLSTDTQYF. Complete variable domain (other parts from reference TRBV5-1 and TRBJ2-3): KAGVTQTPRYLIKTRGQQVTLSCSPISGHRSVSWYQQTPGQGLQFLFEYFSETQRNKGNFPGRFSGRQFSNSRSEMNVSTLELGDSALYLCASSLEKLSTDTQYFGPGTRLTVL.

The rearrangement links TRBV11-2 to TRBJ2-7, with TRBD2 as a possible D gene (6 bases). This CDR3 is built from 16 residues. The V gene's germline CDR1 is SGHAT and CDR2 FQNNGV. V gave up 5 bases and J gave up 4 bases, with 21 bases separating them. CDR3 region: CASSPLGRTGPYEQYF. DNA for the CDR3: TGTGCCAGCAGCCCCTTGGGGAGGACGGGGCCTTACGAGCAGTACTTC.

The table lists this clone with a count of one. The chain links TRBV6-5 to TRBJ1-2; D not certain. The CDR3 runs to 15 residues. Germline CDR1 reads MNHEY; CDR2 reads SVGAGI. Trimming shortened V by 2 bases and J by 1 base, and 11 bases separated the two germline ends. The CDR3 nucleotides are TGTGCCAGCAGTTACGGCCAGGAGGTTAACTATGGCTACACCTTC. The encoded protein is CASSYGQEVNYGYTF.

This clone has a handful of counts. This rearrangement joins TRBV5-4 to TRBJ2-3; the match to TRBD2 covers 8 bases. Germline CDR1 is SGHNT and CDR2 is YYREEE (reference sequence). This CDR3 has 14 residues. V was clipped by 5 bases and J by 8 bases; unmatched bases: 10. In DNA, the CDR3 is TGTGCCAGCAGAGCGGGGACTAGAGATAGTACGCAGTATTTT. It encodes CASRAGTRDSTQYF.

The CDR3 DNA follows: TGTGCCAGCAGCCGCAGCGGGCCCCAGTCCTACGAGCAGTACTTC. Residues: CASSRSGPQSYEQYF. V and J are TRBV3-1 (or the pseudogene TRBV3-2) and TRBJ2-7, with a possible D match to TRBD2 (6 bases). The CDR3 has 15 residues. In germline, CDR1 is LGHDT, CDR2 YNNKEL (reference sequence). Between the trimmed V and J ends, which lost 4 bases and 1 base, there was a span of 14 bases.